The 9 T cell receptor beta chains listed next were all sequenced from one sample in a study of cytomegalovirus exposure and HLA in healthy donors. PCR amplification relied on 60 Vbeta primers (plus 13 Jbeta primers). The protocol was immunoSEQ multiplex PCR, while the TCRdb copy is restricted to in-frame clones and leaves out a portion. This table has roughly 100,000 clones, around 76% appearing once. Sequenced: PBMCs. Receptor source: a woman aged 60-75 years in good health and CMV-seropositive.

This sequence joins TRBV5-1 and TRBJ2-7, with 7 bases aligning to TRBD1. After removal of 3 bases from V and 5 bases from J, the junction contained 11 bases not matched to a gene. The CDR3 is 15 amino acids. Per the germline V gene, CDR1 is SGHRS and CDR2 is YFSETQ. The DNA of the CDR3 is TGCGCCAGCAGCTCCGATGAGACAGGGACCGACGAGCAGTACTTC. Amino acid sequence: CASSSDETGTDEQYF.

J is TRBJ1-5 and V is TRBV6-5; 7 positions match TRBD1. The CDR3 is 15 residues long. The germline CDR1 and CDR2 sequences are MNHEY and SVGAGI. Trimming removed 5 bases from V and 2 bases from J; junction bases left unmatched: 6. The CDR3 region has the DNA TGTGCCAGCAGTAGACAGGGCATCGGCAATCAGCCCCAGCATTTT. This encodes CASSRQGIGNQPQHF.

In its sample, this clone was seen a few times. The chain employs TRBV6-1 and TRBJ2-3; 11 bases map to TRBD2. The ends lost 6 bases at V and 4 bases at J; junction bases unmatched: 6. This CDR3 region has 15 residues. Germline CDR1 is MNHNS and CDR2 is SASEGT. The CDR3 reads CASSVAGGPADTQYF. CDR3 coding DNA: TGTGCCAGCAGCGTAGCGGGAGGGCCCGCAGATACGCAGTATTTT.

This chain connects TRBV18 to TRBJ1-2, with TRBD1 matching over 7 bases. CDR3 size: 14 residues. The germline CDR1 and CDR2 sequences are KGHSH and LQKENI. V dropped 1 base and J dropped 6; count of bases not matched to a gene: 5. CDR3: CASSPRRGQDGYTF. Here the CDR3 DNA reads TGTGCCAGCTCACCACGAAGGGGGCAGGATGGCTACACCTTC.

The chain couples TRBV7-9 to TRBJ2-7; 9 nucleotides agree with TRBD2. Germline lookup yields CDR1 SEHNR and CDR2 FQNEAQ (reference sequence). Losses at the gene ends were 5 bases for V and 5 bases for J; bases not matched to a gene: 7. CDR3 size: 14 residues. CDR3 in amino acids: CASSTGLASNEQYF. The CDR3 nucleotides read TGTGCCAGCAGCACCGGACTAGCGAGCAACGAGCAGTACTTC.

The genes are TRBV18 and TRBJ1-4; TRBD1 might be the D (6 bases). The length of the CDR3 is 15 residues. Germline-derived CDR1 and CDR2 are KGHSH and LQKENI. V was trimmed by 2 bases and J by 4 bases, leaving 11 bases between them. The CDR3 region is CASSPSGQNNEKLFF. Here the CDR3 DNA reads TGTGCCAGCTCACCATCAGGACAGAATAATGAAAAACTGTTTTTT.

The chain recombines TRBV20-1 with TRBJ2-3; D unclear. The CDR3 has 11 amino acids. CDR1 DFQATT and CDR2 SNEGSKA come from the germline V gene (reference sequence). Trimming left V 6 bases short and J 5 bases short, with 9 bases between. In DNA form, the CDR3 reads TGCAGTGCCCGCTACCAAGATACGCAGTATTTT. It encodes CSARYQDTQYF.

The rearrangement uses TRBV30 and TRBJ1-2; D ambiguous. Between the trimmed V and J ends, which lost 3 bases and 8 bases, there was a span of 10 bases. CDR1 GTSNPN and CDR2 SVGIG come from the germline V gene (reference sequence). The CDR3 extends over 11 amino acids. The CDR3 sequence: CAWRPGKGYTF. The CDR3 DNA sequence: TGTGCCTGGAGGCCCGGGAAAGGCTACACCTTC.

This chain connects TRBV18 to TRBJ2-1; maybe TRBD2 (6 bases). The length of the CDR3 is 15 residues. With 0 bases removed from V and 6 bases from J, the gap between germline ends came to 12 bases. CDR1 and CDR2 (germline): KGHSH, LQKENI. CDR3: CASSPPAGYSNEQFF. For the CDR3, the DNA is TGTGCCAGCTCACCACCGGCGGGGTACTCCAATGAGCAGTTCTTC. Looking up the rest from reference TRBV18 and TRBJ2-1 gives the full variable domain: NAGVMQNPRHLVRRRGQEARLRCSPMKGHSHVYWYRQLPEEGLKFMVYLQKENIIDESGMPKERFSAEFPKEGPSILRIQQVVRGDSAAYFCASSPPAGYSNEQFFGPGTRLTVL.